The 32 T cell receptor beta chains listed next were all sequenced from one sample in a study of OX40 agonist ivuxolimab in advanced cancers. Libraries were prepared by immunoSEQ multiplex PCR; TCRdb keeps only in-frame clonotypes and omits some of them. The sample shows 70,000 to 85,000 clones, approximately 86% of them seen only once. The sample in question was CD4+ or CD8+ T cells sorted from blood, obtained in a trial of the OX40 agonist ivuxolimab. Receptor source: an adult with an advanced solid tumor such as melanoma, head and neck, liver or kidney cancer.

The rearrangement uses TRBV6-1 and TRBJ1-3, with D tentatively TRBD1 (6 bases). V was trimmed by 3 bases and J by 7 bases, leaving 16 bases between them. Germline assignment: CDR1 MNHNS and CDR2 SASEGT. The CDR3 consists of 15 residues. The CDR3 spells CASSDSGVLVNTIYF. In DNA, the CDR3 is TGTGCCAGCAGTGACTCAGGGGTATTGGTGAACACCATATATTTT.

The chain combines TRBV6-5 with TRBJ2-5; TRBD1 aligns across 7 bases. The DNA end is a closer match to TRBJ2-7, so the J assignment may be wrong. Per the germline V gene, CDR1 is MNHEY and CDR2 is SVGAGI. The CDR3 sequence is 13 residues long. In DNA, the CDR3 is TGTGCCAGCAGTTACTTACAGGGGTACGAGCAGTACTTC. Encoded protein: CASSYLQGYEQYF.

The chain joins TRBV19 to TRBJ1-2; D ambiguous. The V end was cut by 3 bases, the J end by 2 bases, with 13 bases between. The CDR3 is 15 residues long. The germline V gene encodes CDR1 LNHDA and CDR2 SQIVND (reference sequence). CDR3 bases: TGTGCCAGTAGTATTAAGCCGGACCCCAACTATGGCTACACCTTC. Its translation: CASSIKPDPNYGYTF.

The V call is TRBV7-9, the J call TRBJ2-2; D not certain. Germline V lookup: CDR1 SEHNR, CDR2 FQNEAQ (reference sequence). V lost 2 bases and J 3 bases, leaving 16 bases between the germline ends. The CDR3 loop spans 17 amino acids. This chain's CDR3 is CASSLSYLYGDTGELFF. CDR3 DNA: TGTGCCAGCAGCTTATCGTACTTATACGGAGACACCGGGGAGCTGTTTTTT.

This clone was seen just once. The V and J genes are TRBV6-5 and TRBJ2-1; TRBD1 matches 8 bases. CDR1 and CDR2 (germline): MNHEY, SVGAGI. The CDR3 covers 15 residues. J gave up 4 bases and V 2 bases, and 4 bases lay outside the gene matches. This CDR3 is CASSYGQGAYNEQFF. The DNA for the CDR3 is TGTGCCAGCAGTTACGGTCAGGGGGCGTACAATGAGCAGTTCTTC.

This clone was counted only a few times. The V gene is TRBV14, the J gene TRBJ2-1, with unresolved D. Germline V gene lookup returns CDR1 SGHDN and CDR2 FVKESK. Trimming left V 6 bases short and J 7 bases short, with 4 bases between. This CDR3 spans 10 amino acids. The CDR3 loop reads CASSMNEQFF. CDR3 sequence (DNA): TGTGCCAGCAGTATGAATGAGCAGTTCTTC.

Here the CDR3 DNA reads TGTGCCAGCAGTTACGCCCCCTACGAGCAGTACGTC. Amino acids: CASSYAPYEQYV. The chain employs TRBV6-6 and TRBJ2-7; D call uncertain. The CDR3 length is 12 residues. With 2 bases removed from V and 2 bases from J, the gap between germline ends came to 4 bases. Per germline, CDR1 MNHNY and CDR2 SVGAGI (reference sequence).

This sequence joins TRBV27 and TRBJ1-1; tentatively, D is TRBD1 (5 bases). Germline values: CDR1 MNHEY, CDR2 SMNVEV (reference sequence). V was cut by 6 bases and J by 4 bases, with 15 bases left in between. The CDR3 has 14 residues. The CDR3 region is CASSWGRASTEAFF. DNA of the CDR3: TGTGCCAGCAGCTGGGGCCGGGCGAGCACTGAAGCTTTCTTT.

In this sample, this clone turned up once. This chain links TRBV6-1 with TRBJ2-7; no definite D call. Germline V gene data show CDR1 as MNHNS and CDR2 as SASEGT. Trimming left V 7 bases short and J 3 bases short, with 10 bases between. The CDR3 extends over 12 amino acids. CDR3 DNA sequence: TGTGCCAGCACCACGGACCTCTACGAGCAGTACTTC. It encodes CASTTDLYEQYF.

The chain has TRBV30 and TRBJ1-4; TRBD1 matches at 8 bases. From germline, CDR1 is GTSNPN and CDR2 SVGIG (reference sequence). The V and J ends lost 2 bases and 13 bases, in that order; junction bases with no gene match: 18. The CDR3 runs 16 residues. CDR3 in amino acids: CAWSFQGAGESLGLFF. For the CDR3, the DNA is TGTGCCTGGAGTTTCCAGGGGGCCGGAGAAAGTTTGGGACTGTTTTTT.

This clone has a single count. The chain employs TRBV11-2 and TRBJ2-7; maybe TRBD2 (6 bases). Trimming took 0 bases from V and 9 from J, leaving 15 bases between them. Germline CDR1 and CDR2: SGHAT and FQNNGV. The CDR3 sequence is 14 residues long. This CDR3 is CASSLEMTRGAQYF. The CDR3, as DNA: TGTGCCAGCAGCTTAGAGATGACTAGAGGGGCGCAGTACTTC.

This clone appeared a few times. CDR3 sequence (DNA): TGTGCCAGTAGTAAGGCCAGTAGGGGACTGATTAACTATGGCTACACCTTC. Amino acids: CASSKASRGLINYGYTF. The chain carries TRBV19 and TRBJ1-2, with TRBD1 as a possible D gene (5 bases). This CDR3 region has 17 residues. V shed 4 bases and J shed 1 base, with 19 bases lying between them. Germline V lookup: CDR1 LNHDA, CDR2 SQIVND (reference sequence).

The CDR3 reads CASSRGDRTYTF. CDR3 in DNA: TGTGCCAGCTCACGCGGGGACAGGACATACACCTTC. The chain employs TRBV18 and TRBJ1-2; 8 bases align to TRBD1. The junction had 6 bases not matched to a gene; V was cut back by 4 bases and J by 11 bases. The CDR3 runs to 12 residues. CDR1 is KGHSH, CDR2 LQKENI, per germline.

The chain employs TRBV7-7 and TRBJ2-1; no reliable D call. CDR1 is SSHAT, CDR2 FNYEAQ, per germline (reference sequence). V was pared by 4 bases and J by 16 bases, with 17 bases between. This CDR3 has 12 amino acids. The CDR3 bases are TGTGCCAGCAGCTCTGGTGGCCTAACGCTATTCTTC. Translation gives CASSSGGLTLFF.

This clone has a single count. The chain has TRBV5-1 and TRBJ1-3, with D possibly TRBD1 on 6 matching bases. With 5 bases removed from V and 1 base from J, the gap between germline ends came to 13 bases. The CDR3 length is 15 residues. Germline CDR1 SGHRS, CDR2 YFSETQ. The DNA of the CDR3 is TGCGCCAGCAGTTTATCACAGGGATCTGGAAACACCATATATTTT. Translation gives CASSLSQGSGNTIYF. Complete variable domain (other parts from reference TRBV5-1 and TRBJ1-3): KAGVTQTPRYLIKTRGQQVTLSCSPISGHRSVSWYQQTPGQGLQFLFEYFSETQRNKGNFPGRFSGRQFSNSRSEMNVSTLELGDSALYLCASSLSQGSGNTIYFGEGSWLTVV.

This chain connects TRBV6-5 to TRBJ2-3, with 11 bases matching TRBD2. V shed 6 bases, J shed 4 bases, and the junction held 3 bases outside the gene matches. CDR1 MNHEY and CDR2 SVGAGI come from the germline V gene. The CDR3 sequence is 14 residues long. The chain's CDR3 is CASRPGLAADTQYF. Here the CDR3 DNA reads TGTGCCAGCAGACCGGGACTAGCGGCAGATACGCAGTATTTT.

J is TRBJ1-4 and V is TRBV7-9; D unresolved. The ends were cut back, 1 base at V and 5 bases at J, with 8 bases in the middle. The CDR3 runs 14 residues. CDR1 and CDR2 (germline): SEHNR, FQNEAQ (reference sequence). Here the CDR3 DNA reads TGTGCCAGCAGCTTAGTGGGGTCCAATGAAAAACTGTTTTTT. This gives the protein CASSLVGSNEKLFF.

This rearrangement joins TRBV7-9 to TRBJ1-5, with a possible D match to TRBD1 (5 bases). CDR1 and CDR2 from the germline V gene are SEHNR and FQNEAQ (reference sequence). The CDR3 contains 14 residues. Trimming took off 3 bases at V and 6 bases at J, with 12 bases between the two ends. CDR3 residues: CASSFGRGSQPQHF. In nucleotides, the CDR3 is TGTGCCAGCAGCTTTGGCCGGGGGAGTCAGCCCCAGCATTTT.

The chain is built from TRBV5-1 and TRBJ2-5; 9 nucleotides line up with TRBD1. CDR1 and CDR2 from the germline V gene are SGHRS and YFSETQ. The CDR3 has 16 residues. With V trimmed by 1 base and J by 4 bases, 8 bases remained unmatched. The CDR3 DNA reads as TGCGCCAGCAGCTTGTGGACAGGGGAGGGAGGAGAGACCCAGTACTTC. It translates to CASSLWTGEGGETQYF.

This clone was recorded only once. The CDR3 DNA reads TGCAGCGTTGCGTGGGGGGGGGATCAGCCCCAGCATTTT. Translating it yields CSVAWGGDQPQHF. This chain uses TRBV29-1 with TRBJ1-5; TRBD1 might be the D (5 bases). CDR1 is SQVTM, CDR2 ANQGSEA, per germline. Trimming shortened V by 4 bases and J by 5 bases, and 12 bases separated the two germline ends. CDR3 length: 13 residues.

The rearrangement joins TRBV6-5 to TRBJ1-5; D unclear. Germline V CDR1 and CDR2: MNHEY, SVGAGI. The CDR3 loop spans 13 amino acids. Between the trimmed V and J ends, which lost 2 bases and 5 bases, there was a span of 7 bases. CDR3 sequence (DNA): TGTGCCAGCAGTTACGACGGTTATCAGCCCCAGCATTTT. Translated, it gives CASSYDGYQPQHF.

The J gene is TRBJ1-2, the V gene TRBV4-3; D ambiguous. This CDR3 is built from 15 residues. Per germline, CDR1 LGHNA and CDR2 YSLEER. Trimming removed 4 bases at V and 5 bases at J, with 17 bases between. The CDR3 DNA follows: TGCGCCAGCAGCCCACCCGGGGTGGGAGTTTATGGCTACACCTTC. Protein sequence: CASSPPGVGVYGYTF.

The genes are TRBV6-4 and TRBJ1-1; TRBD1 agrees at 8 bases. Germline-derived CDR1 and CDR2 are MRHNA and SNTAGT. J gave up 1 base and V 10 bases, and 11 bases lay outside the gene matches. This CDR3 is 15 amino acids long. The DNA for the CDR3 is TGTGCCACCTCCCCGCAGGGGGCTGGGAACACTGAAGCTTTCTTT. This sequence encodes CATSPQGAGNTEAFF.

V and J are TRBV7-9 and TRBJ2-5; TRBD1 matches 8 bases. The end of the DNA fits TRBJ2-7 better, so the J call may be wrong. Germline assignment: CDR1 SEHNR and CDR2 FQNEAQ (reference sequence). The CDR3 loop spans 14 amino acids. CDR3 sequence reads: CASSMGQVNAEQYF. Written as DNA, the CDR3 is TGTGCCAGCAGCATGGGACAGGTCAACGCCGAGCAGTACTTC.

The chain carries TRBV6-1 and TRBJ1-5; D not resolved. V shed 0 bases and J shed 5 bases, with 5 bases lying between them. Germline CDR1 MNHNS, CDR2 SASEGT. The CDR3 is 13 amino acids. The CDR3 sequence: CASSEAGHQPQHF. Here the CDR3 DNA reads TGTGCCAGCAGTGAAGCGGGCCATCAGCCCCAGCATTTT.

The CDR3: CASSGGGYEQYF. The CDR3 nucleotides read TGTGCCAGCAGCGGGGGTGGCTACGAGCAGTACTTC. The chain employs TRBV9 and TRBJ2-7; no definite D call. Trimming pared 3 bases from V and 3 bases from J, leaving 7 bases between. Germline CDR1 is SGDLS and CDR2 is YYNGEE. This CDR3 contains 12 residues.

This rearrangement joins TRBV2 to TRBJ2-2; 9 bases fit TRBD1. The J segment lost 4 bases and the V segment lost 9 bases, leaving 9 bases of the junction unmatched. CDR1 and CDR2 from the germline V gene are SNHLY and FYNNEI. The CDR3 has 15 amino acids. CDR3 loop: CASRQDRGVTGELFF. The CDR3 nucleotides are TGTGCCAGTAGACAAGACAGGGGGGTCACCGGGGAGCTGTTTTTT.

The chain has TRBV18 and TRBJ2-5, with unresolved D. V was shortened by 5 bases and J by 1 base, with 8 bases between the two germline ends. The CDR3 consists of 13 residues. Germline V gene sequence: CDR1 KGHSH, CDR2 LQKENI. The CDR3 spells CASSNRTQETQYF. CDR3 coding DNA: TGTGCCAGCTCAAACAGAACCCAAGAGACCCAGTACTTC.

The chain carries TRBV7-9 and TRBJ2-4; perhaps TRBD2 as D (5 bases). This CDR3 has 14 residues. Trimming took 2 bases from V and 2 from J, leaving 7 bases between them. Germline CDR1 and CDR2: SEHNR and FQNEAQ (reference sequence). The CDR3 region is CASSLRGSKNIQYF. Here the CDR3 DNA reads TGTGCCAGCAGCTTACGGGGTTCCAAAAACATTCAGTACTTC.

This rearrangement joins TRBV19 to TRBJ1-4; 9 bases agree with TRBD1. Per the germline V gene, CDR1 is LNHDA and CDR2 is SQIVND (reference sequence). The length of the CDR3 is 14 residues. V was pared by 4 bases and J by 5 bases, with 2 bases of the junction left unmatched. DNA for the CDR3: TGTGCCAGTAGTACGGACAGGGGAAATGAAAAACTGTTTTTT. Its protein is CASSTDRGNEKLFF.

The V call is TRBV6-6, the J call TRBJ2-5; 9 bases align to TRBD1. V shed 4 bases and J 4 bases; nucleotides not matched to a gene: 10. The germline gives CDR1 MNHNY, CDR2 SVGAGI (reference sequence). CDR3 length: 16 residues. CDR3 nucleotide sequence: TGTGCCAGCAGTTGGATTTTCGGGACAGGGACAGAGACCCAGTACTTC. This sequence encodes CASSWIFGTGTETQYF.

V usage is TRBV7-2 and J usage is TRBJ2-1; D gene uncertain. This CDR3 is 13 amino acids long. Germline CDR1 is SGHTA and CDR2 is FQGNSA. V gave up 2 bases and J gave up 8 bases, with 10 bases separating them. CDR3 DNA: TGTGCCAGCAGCTTACACTCCCTGGATGAGCAGTTCTTC. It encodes CASSLHSLDEQFF.